This T cell receptor (beta chain) was retrieved from a study of blood T cell repertoires in COVID-19. Background on the study: COVID-19 samples, acute and convalescent, were from the United States, Italy and Spain. PBMCs, B-cell-depleted T cells, or T cells provided the cDNA or gDNA that made up the material.

Participants, 18 to 89 years old, spanned some 23 US areas. The study assigned cohorts using participant-reported clinical history. Trimming removed 7 bases from V and 5 bases from J; junction bases left unmatched: 7. Germline V gene sequence: CDR1 LNHDA, CDR2 SQIVND (reference sequence). The CDR3 contains 16 residues. Produced via immunoSEQ multiplex PCR; TCRdb's table is partial and in-frame only. The data hold some 200,000 clones, with around 90% observed a single time. The sample comprised PBMCs or T cells enriched from blood (not recorded which). This clonotype was sampled from a man in his late teens or twenties with acute COVID-19. The gene calls are TRBV19 and TRBJ2-3; TRBD2 aligns across 15 bases. In DNA, the CDR3 is TGTGCCAGTAAAGGGTGGACTAGCGGGAGGGGAGATACGCAGTATTTT. This sequence encodes CASKGWTSGRGDTQYF.